This T cell receptor (beta chain) was profiled in a study of T cell repertoires in cytomegalovirus infection. Overall study: CMV infection and matching HLA type were both indicated by public TCR beta signatures.

A single record per CDR3 protein comes from TCRdb applying MiXCR to the reads. The sample contains hundreds of thousands of distinct CDR3 sequences, more than 20% of which appear only once. V lost 5 bases to trimming and J lost 6 bases, with 8 bases between them. CDR3 size: 12 residues. In germline, CDR1 is SGHAT, CDR2 FQNNGV. The gene calls are TRBV11-2 and TRBJ2-1; D is uncertain. Specimen: CD8+ T cells from PBMCs. This receptor was taken from a human donor in good health (CMV status not recorded). Some clones in this sample may be carry-over from other donors' samples. CDR3 in DNA: TGTGCCAGCAGCGACTGGAGCAATGAGCAGTTCTTC. It codes for CASSDWSNEQFF.